This is a list of T cell receptor beta chains from one sample in a study of human T cells and chemical hapten exposure. TCRdb fed the RACE reads into MiXCR, producing one record per CDR3 protein. Among about 93,000 distinct CDR3 sequences listed, about 8.7% were seen once. Sequencing was performed on whole blood. The receptors derive from a female donor in good health. Some clones in this sample may be carry-over from other donors' samples. Both conserved end residues are part of each CDR3. Each record gives: CDR3 DNA, CDR3 protein, V gene, clone size, J gene, D gene. A D gene is named only where the DNA matches it firmly. Size values are once, few and many counts, or a class for expanded clones, and some rows have none.

TGTGCCAGCAGAAACGGCGCCACTGAAGCTTTCTTT CASRNGATEAFF TRBV6-5 few TRBJ1-1 .
TGTGCCAGCAGTCCAGGGTTAAGTCAGCCCCAGCATTTT CASSPGLSQPQHF TRBV12-3/TRBV12-4 few TRBJ1-5 .
TGTGCCAGCAGCTCAAAAGGCGACTATGGCTACACCTTC CASSSKGDYGYTF TRBV7-2 many TRBJ1-2 .
TGTGCCAGCAGCGTAGAAGCGGGGACGGACCCGAACACCGGGGAGCTGTTTTTT CASSVEAGTDPNTGELFF TRBV9 few TRBJ2-2 TRBD2
TGCAGTGCCTCAGGGCATGCCTACGAGCAGTACTTC CSASGHAYEQYF TRBV20-1 many TRBJ2-7 .
TGTGCCAGCAGCCCCCCGACAGGCGCCACTGAAGCTTTCTTT CASSPPTGATEAFF TRBV28 many TRBJ1-1 .
TGCGCCAGCAGCCCTGAGCCGCCGCTGATGGCAGATACGCAGTATTTT CASSPEPPLMADTQYF TRBV5-1 few TRBJ2-3 .
TGTGCCAGCAGCTTTCTGGGAAACGAGCAGTACTTC CASSFLGNEQYF TRBV7-9 . TRBJ2-7 .
TGTGCCAGCAGTTTAGGTACAGGGGGCATCGATACGCAGTATTTT CASSLGTGGIDTQYF TRBV27 . TRBJ2-3 TRBD1
TGTGCCAGCAGCATCTATAACACTGAAGCTTTCTTT CASSIYNTEAFF TRBV5-6 few TRBJ1-1 .
TGTGCCACCAGCAGTTGGTCGGGTTACAATGAGCAGTTCTTC CATSSWSGYNEQFF TRBV15 few TRBJ2-1 .
TGCGCCAGCAGTCCGGGACTATCCACAGATACGCAGTATTTT CASSPGLSTDTQYF TRBV10-1 many TRBJ2-3 TRBD2
TGTGCCAGCAGCTTAGGCGGTGTCACCGGGGAGCTGTTTTTT CASSLGGVTGELFF TRBV7-9 . TRBJ2-2 .